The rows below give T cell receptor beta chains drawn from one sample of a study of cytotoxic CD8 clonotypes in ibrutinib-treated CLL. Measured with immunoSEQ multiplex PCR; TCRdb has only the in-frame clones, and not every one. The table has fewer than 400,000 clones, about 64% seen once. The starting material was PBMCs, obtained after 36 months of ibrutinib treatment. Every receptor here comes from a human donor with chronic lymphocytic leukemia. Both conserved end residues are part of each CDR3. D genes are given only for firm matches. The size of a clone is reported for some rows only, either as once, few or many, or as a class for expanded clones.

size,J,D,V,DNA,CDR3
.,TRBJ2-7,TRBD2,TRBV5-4,TGTGCCAGCAGCTTGGGGGTAACTAGCGGGAGTTCCTACGAGCAGTACTTC,CASSLGVTSGSSYEQYF
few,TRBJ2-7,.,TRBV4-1,TGCGCCAGCAGCCAAGTATCACAGCCCTACGAGCAGTACTTC,CASSQVSQPYEQYF
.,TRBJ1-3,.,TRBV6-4,TGTGCCAGCAGTGAGGGGTCCGGAAACACCATATATTTT,CASSEGSGNTIYF
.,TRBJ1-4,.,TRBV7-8,TGTGCCAGCAGCTCGGGACGCCGGTTGTACAATGAAAAACTGTTTTTT,CASSSGRRLYNEKLFF
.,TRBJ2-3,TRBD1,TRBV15,TGTGCCACCAGCAGCAGGGGGCCTAGCACAGATACGCAGTATTTT,CATSSRGPSTDTQYF
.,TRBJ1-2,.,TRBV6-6,TGTGCCAGCAGTTATGCACGCTACTATGGCTACACCTTC,CASSYARYYGYTF
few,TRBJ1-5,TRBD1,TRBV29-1,TGCAGCGTAGGACAGGGGAACGGGCAGCCCCAGCATTTT,CSVGQGNGQPQHF
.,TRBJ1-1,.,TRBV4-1,TGCGCCAGCACAAGGGGGGCTGGTGAAGCTTTCTTT,CASTRGAGEAFF
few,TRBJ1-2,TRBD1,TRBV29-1,TGCAGCGTCCTTACAGGGGGCAGGAGTGGCTACACCTTC,CSVLTGGRSGYTF
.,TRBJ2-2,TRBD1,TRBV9,TGTGCCAGCAGCCCTAGGACAGGATCGAACACCGGGGAGCTGTTTTTT,CASSPRTGSNTGELFF
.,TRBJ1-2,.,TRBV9,TGTGCCAGCAGCGTTGGGACTCAAAGGGGCTATGGCTACACCTTC,CASSVGTQRGYGYTF
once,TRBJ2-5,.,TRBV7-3,TGTGCCAGCAGTCTCGGCGGTTGGCAAGAGACCCAGTACTTC,CASSLGGWQETQYF
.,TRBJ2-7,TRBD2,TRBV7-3,TGTGCCAGCAGCCTGCGGGGGGGACAGCTACTAGGGTACGAGCAGTACTTC,CASSLRGGQLLGYEQYF
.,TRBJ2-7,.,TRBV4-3,TGCGCCAGCAGCCAAGATCCCGGGTTCGAGCAGTACTTC,CASSQDPGFEQYF
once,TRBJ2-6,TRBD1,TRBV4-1,TGCGCCAGCAGCCCGCGCGGACAGGGGAGGATCCTTGGGGCCAACGTCCTGACTTTC,CASSPRGQGRILGANVLTF
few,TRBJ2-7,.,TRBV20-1,TGCAGTGCCCCTTGGGATTACGAGCAGTACTTC,CSAPWDYEQYF
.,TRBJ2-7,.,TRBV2,TGTGCCAGCAGTGAAGCGGACATCGTTCGGGGGCAGTACTTC,CASSEADIVRGQYF
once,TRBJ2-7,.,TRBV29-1,TGCAGCGTTGAAGGCCAGACCCCTTACGAGCAGTACTTC,CSVEGQTPYEQYF
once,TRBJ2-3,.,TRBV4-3,TGCGCCAGCAGCCAAGACCCTCGGGGGGCGGGAGTAGTATATACGCAGTATTTT,CASSQDPRGAGVVYTQYF
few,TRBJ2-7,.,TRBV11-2,TGTGCCAGCAGCTCGGACACCATCGTGGAGCAGTACTTC,CASSSDTIVEQYF
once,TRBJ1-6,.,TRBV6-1,TGTGCCAGCAAGGGGGGCAAAGGAGATTCACCCCTCCACTTT,CASKGGKGDSPLHF
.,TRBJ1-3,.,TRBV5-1,TGCGCCAGCAGCTTGATCGGACTCCTTTCCTCTGGAAACACCATATATTTT,CASSLIGLLSSGNTIYF